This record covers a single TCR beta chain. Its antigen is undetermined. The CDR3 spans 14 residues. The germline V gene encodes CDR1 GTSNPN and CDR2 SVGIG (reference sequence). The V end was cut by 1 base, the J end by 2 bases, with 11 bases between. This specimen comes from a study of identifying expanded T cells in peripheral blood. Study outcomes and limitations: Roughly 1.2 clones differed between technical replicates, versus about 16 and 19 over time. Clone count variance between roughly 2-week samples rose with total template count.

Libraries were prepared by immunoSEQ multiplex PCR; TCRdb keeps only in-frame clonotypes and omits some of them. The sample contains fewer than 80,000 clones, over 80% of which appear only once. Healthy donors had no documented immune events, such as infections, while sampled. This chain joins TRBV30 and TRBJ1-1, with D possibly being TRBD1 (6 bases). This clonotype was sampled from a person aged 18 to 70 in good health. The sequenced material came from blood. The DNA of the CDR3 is TGTGCCTGGAGTGCAGGGGAAGCTAACACTGAAGCTTTCTTT. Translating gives CAWSAGEANTEAFF.